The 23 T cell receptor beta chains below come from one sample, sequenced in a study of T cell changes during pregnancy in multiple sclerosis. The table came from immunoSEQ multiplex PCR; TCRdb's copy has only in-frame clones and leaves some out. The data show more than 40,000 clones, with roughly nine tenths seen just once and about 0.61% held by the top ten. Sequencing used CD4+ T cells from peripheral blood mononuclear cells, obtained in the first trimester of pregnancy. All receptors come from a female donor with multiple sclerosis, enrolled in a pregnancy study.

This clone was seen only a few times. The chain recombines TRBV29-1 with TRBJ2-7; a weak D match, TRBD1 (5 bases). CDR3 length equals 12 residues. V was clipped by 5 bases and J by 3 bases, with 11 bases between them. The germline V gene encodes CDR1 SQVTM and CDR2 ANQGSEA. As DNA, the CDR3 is TGCAGCGTTCAGGGTTCGATCTACGAGCAGTACTTC. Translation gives CSVQGSIYEQYF.

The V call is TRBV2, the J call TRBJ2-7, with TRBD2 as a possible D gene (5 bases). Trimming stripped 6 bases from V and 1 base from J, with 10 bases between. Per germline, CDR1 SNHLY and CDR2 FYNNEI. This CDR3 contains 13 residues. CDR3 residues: CASRAGVSYEQYF. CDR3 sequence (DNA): TGTGCCAGCAGAGCCGGGGTATCCTACGAGCAGTACTTC.

CDR3: CASSYVAGGPDEQYF. The DNA for the CDR3 is TGTGCCAGCAGTTACGTAGCGGGAGGGCCGGACGAGCAGTACTTC. V usage is TRBV6-8 and J usage is TRBJ2-7; 11 nucleotides line up with TRBD2. V was clipped by 2 bases and J by 5 bases; unmatched bases: 5. This CDR3 has 15 amino acids. Germline V gene lookup returns CDR1 MNHGY and CDR2 SAAAGT.

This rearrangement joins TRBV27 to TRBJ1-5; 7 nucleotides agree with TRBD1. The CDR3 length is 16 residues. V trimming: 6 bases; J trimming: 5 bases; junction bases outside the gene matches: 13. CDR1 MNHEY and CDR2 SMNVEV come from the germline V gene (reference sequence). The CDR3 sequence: CASSPEIDRVHQPQHF. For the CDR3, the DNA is TGTGCCAGCAGCCCAGAGATAGACAGGGTCCATCAGCCCCAGCATTTT.

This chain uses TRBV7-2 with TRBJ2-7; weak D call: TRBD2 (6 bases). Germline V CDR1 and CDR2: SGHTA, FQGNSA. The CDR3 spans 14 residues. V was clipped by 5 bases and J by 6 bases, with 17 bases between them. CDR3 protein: CASSLRDRGSEQYF. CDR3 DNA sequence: TGTGCCAGCAGCCTCCGGGACCGGGGGTCCGAGCAGTACTTC.

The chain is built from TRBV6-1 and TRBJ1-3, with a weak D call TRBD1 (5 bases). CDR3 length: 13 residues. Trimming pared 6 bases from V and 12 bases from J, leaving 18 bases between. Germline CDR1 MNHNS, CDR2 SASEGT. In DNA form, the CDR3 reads TGTGCCAGCAGCGTCGACAGCGATCTTCTCATATATTTT. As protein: CASSVDSDLLIYF.

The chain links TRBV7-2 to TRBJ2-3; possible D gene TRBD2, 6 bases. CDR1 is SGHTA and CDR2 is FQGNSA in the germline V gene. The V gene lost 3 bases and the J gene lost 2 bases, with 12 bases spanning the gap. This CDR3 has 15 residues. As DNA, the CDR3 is TGTGCCAGCAGCTTCGACAGCGGGCCCACAGATACGCAGTATTTT. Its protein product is CASSFDSGPTDTQYF.

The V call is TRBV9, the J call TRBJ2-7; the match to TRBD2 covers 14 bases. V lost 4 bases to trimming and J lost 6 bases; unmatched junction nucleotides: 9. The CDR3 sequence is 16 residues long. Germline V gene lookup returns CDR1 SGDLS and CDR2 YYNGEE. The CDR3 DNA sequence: TGTGCCAGCAGCCCCGAGTGGGGACTAGCGGGAGCCGAGCAGTACTTC. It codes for CASSPEWGLAGAEQYF.

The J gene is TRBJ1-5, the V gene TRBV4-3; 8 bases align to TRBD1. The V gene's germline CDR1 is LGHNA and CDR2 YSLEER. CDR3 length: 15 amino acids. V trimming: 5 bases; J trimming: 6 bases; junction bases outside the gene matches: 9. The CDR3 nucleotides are TGCGCCAGCAGCGTGGACAGGGTAGGGTCTCAGCCCCAGCATTTT. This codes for CASSVDRVGSQPQHF.

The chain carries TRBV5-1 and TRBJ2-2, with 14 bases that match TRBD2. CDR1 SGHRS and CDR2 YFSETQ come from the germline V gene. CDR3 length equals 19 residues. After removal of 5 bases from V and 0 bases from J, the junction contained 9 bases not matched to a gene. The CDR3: CASSSGLAGVGTNTGELFF. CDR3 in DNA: TGCGCCAGCAGTTCGGGACTAGCGGGAGTGGGGACGAACACCGGGGAGCTGTTTTTT. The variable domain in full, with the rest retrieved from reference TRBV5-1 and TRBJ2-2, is KAGVTQTPRYLIKTRGQQVTLSCSPISGHRSVSWYQQTPGQGLQFLFEYFSETQRNKGNFPGRFSGRQFSNSRSEMNVSTLELGDSALYLCASSSGLAGVGTNTGELFFGEGSRLTVL.

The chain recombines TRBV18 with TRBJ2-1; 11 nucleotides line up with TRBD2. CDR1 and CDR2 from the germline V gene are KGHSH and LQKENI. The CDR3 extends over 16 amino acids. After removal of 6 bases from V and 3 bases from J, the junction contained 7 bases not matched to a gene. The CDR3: CASSRLTSGGYNEQFF. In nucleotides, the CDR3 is TGTGCCAGCTCCCGACTCACTAGCGGGGGCTACAATGAGCAGTTCTTC.

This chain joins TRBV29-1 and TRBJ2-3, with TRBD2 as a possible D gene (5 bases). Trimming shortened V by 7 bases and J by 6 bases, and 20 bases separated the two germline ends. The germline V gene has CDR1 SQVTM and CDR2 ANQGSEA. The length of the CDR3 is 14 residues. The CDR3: CSAATGFTSDTQYF. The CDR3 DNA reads TGCAGCGCCGCAACGGGGTTTACGTCGGATACGCAGTATTTT.

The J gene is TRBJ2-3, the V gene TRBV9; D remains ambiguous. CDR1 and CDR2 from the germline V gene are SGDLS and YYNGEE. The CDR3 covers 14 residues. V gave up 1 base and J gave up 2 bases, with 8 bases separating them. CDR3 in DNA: TGTGCCAGCAGCGTAATGGGCTCCACAGATACGCAGTATTTT. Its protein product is CASSVMGSTDTQYF.

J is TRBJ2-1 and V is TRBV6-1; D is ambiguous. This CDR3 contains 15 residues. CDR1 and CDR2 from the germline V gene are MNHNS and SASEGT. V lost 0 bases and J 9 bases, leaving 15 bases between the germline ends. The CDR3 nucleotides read TGTGCCAGCAGTGAAGCGGGTCTAGTTGGTGGTGAGCAGTTCTTC. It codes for CASSEAGLVGGEQFF.

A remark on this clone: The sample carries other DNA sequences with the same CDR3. CDR3 sequence (DNA): TGTGCCAGCAGCCTTCGGGGCAATCAGCCCCAGCATTTT. As protein: CASSLRGNQPQHF. This rearrangement joins TRBV7-2 to TRBJ1-5; no reliable D call. Trimming left V 5 bases short and J 2 bases short, with 7 bases between. The CDR3 loop spans 13 amino acids. Germline CDR1 reads SGHTA; CDR2 reads FQGNSA. Full variable domain (outside the CDR3, taken from reference TRBV7-2 and TRBJ1-5): GAGVSQSPSNKVTEKGKDVELRCDPISGHTALYWYRQSLGQGLEFLIYFQGNSAPDKSGLPSDRFSAERTGGSVSTLTIQRTQQEDSAVYLCASSLRGNQPQHFGDGTRLSIL.

CDR3 in amino acids: CASSLLTAYNEQFF. CDR3 nucleotides: TGTGCCAGCAGCTTACTAACAGCTTACAATGAGCAGTTCTTC. The rearrangement links TRBV7-2 to TRBJ2-1; D call uncertain. Germline CDR1 and CDR2: SGHTA and FQGNSA. Trimming removed 2 bases from V and 4 bases from J, with 9 bases in between. CDR3 length equals 14 residues.

The CDR3 sequence: CASSISDWDSYGYTF. CDR3 in DNA: TGTGCCAGCAGCATATCCGACTGGGACAGCTATGGCTACACCTTC. The chain combines TRBV7-9 with TRBJ1-2; 7 bases align to TRBD1. Germline V gives CDR1 SEHNR, CDR2 FQNEAQ (reference sequence). The CDR3 sequence is 15 residues long. After removal of 5 bases from V and 4 bases from J, the junction contained 10 bases not matched to a gene.

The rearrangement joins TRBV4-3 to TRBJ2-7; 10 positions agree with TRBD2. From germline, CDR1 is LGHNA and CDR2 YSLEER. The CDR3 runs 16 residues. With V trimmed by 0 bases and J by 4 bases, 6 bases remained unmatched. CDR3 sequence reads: CASSQDIPAGGYEQYF. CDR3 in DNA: TGCGCCAGCAGCCAAGATATCCCAGCGGGAGGGTACGAGCAGTACTTC.

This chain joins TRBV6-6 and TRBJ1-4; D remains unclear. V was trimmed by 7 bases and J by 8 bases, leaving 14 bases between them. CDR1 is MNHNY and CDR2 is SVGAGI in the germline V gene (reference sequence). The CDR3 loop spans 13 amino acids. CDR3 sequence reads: CASILTTGEKLFF. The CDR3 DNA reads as TGTGCCAGCATCCTTACCACGGGAGAAAAACTGTTTTTT.

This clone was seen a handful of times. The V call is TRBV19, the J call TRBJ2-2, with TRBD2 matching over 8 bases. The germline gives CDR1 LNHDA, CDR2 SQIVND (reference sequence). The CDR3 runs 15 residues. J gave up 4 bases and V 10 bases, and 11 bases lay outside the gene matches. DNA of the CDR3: TGTGCCACGGGCAAGAGCGGGAGTGGCACCGGGGAGCTGTTTTTT. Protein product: CATGKSGSGTGELFF.

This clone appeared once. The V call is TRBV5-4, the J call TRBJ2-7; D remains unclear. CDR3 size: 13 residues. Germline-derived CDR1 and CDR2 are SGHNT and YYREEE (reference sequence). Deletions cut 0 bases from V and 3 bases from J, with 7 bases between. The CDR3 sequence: CASSLESGYEQYF. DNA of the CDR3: TGTGCCAGCAGCTTGGAGTCGGGCTACGAGCAGTACTTC.

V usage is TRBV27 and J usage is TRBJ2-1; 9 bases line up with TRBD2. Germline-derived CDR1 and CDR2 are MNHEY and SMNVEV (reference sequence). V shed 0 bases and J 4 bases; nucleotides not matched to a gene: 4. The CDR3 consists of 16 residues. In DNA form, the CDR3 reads TGTGCCAGCAGTTTATCGTTTACTAGCGGGTACAATGAGCAGTTCTTC. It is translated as CASSLSFTSGYNEQFF.

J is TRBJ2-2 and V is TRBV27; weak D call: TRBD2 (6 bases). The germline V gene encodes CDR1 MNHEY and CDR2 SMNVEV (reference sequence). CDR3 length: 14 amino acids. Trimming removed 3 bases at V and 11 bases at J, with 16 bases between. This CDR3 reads CASSFNFRRGELFF. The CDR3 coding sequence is TGTGCCAGCAGTTTTAATTTTAGGAGGGGAGAGCTGTTTTTT.